One sample yielded the 32 T cell receptor beta chains listed below, sequenced in a study of T cell repertoires in cytomegalovirus infection. TCRdb passed the reads through MiXCR, listing each CDR3 protein once. This table holds around 740,000 distinct CDR3 sequences, about 40% found once. Sequenced sample: PBMCs. The receptors were sampled from a human donor in good health (CMV status not recorded). Some clones in this sample may be carry-over from other donors' samples.

The V and J genes are TRBV7-8 and TRBJ1-5; no clear D gene. The V gene lost 3 bases and the J gene lost 7 bases, with 19 bases spanning the gap. The CDR3 is 16 residues long. Germline V CDR1 and CDR2: SGHVS, FQNEAQ. CDR3 region: CASSLGTAVLIQPQHF. In DNA form, the CDR3 reads TGTGCCAGCAGCTTGGGTACAGCAGTATTGATACAGCCCCAGCATTTT.

This clonotype was recorded a few times. The chain recombines TRBV7-2 with TRBJ2-1; the D gene is possibly TRBD2 (6 bases). The germline CDR1 and CDR2 sequences are SGHTA and FQGNSA. V shed 3 bases and J shed 2 bases, with 11 bases lying between them. The CDR3 runs to 15 residues. CDR3 DNA sequence: TGTGCCAGCAGCTTCCCCGGGAGTACCTACAATGAGCAGTTCTTC. This sequence encodes CASSFPGSTYNEQFF.

In its sample, this clonotype was seen a few times. This chain joins TRBV5-1 and TRBJ2-4, with TRBD2 matching over 9 bases. Germline CDR1 and CDR2: SGHRS and YFSETQ. The CDR3 extends over 14 amino acids. V shed 4 bases and J 9 bases; nucleotides not matched to a gene: 8. The CDR3, as DNA: TGCGCCAGCAGCATGACTAGCGGCGAGAGCATTCAGTACTTC. Protein: CASSMTSGESIQYF.

CDR3 nucleotide sequence: TGTGCCAGCAGCTCCACTCGGACATCGAACACTGAAGCTTTCTTT. It specifies CASSSTRTSNTEAFF. The rearrangement links TRBV7-9 to TRBJ1-1, with D possibly TRBD1 on 5 matching bases. This CDR3 contains 15 residues. V dropped 4 bases and J dropped 1 base, with 13 bases sitting between them. Per the germline V gene, CDR1 is SEHNR and CDR2 is FQNEAQ (reference sequence).

The chain joins TRBV28 to TRBJ2-1; 9 bases line up with TRBD2. Trimming cost V 4 bases and J 5 bases; bases outside gene matches: 12. CDR1 and CDR2 (germline): MDHEN, SYDVKM. There are 17 residues in the CDR3. The CDR3 region has the DNA TGTGCCAGCAGTTCTATCATAACTAGCGGGCGGCACAATGAGCAGTTCTTC. It specifies CASSSIITSGRHNEQFF.

There are a few counts of this clonotype. The chain is built from TRBV30 and TRBJ1-1; D remains ambiguous. This CDR3 is 13 amino acids long. CDR1 GTSNPN and CDR2 SVGIG come from the germline V gene (reference sequence). Trimming removed 3 bases from V and 1 base from J, with 9 bases in between. CDR3 sequence (DNA): TGTGCCTGGAGCTTAAGGACGAACACTGAAGCTTTCTTT. Its protein product is CAWSLRTNTEAFF. Drawing the rest from reference TRBV30 and TRBJ1-1, the complete variable domain is SQTIHQWPATLVQPVGSPLSLECTVEGTSNPNLYWYRQAAGRGLQLLFYSVGIGQISSEVPQNLSASRPQDRQFILSSKKLLLSDSGFYLCAWSLRTNTEAFFGQGTRLTVV.

The sample holds many counts of this clonotype. This chain joins TRBV6-1 and TRBJ1-1; D is ambiguous. The CDR3 loop spans 15 amino acids. Germline V gene sequence: CDR1 MNHNS, CDR2 SASEGT. Trimming stripped 2 bases from V and 5 bases from J, with 15 bases between. DNA for the CDR3: TGTGCCAGCAGTGAAAAGGAGGAGGGTTATACTGAAGCTTTCTTT. Protein: CASSEKEEGYTEAFF.

The V call is TRBV13, the J call TRBJ2-1; weak D call: TRBD2 (7 bases). V lost 5 bases and J 11 bases, leaving 19 bases between the germline ends. The CDR3 has 14 residues. Germline loops: CDR1 PRHDT, CDR2 FYEKMQ (reference sequence). Written as DNA, the CDR3 is TGTGCCAGCAGCACAAGTAGGGGGAGGGTCCAGCAGTTCTTC. Translation gives CASSTSRGRVQQFF.

This clonotype occurred a few times. The rearrangement uses TRBV5-4 and TRBJ2-7, with 7 bases identical to TRBD2. Germline CDR1 is SGHNT and CDR2 is YYREEE (reference sequence). This CDR3 has 14 amino acids. V lost 4 bases to trimming and J lost 5 bases; unmatched junction nucleotides: 9. The CDR3 is CASSKRGRSHEQYF. CDR3 DNA: TGTGCCAGCAGCAAGCGGGGCAGATCCCACGAGCAGTACTTC.

For this clonotype: This may be a read error: a much more frequent sequence differs by one nucleotide. The chain uses TRBV28 and TRBJ1-4; a weak D match, TRBD1 (5 bases). Germline CDR1 MDHEN, CDR2 SYDVKM. V was pared by 6 bases and J by 7 bases, with 15 bases between. The CDR3 covers 14 residues. The CDR3 sequence: CASSHGHKGEKLFF. CDR3 DNA: TGTGCCAGCAGCCACGGACACAAGGGTGAAAAACTGTTTTTT.

This chain joins TRBV28 and TRBJ1-4; TRBD1 agrees at 7 bases. V lost 3 bases to trimming and J lost 8 bases; unmatched junction nucleotides: 9. Germline V CDR1 and CDR2: MDHEN, SYDVKM. The CDR3 covers 15 residues. CDR3 amino acids: CASSFSDGTAEKLFF. The CDR3 nucleotides read TGTGCCAGCAGTTTTTCTGACGGGACAGCCGAAAAACTGTTTTTT.

The J gene is TRBJ1-2, the V gene TRBV7-2; D gene unclear. Germline assignment: CDR1 SGHTA and CDR2 FQGNSA. The CDR3 consists of 15 residues. V was clipped by 5 bases and J by 0 bases, with 13 bases between them. CDR3 region: CASSPDGSANYGYTF. As DNA, the CDR3 is TGTGCCAGCAGCCCAGACGGAAGCGCTAACTATGGCTACACCTTC.

The chain is built from TRBV19 and TRBJ1-5; 8 bases align to TRBD1. Germline loops: CDR1 LNHDA, CDR2 SQIVND (reference sequence). This CDR3 has 16 amino acids. After removal of 2 bases from V and 0 bases from J, the junction contained 3 bases not matched to a gene. The CDR3 loop is CASSIPRGPSNQPQHF. As DNA, the CDR3 is TGTGCCAGTAGTATACCCAGGGGGCCTAGCAATCAGCCCCAGCATTTT.

This clonotype occurred many times. The CDR3 protein is CASSLAGRVETQYF. For the CDR3, the DNA is TGTGCCAGCAGCTTAGCGGGAAGGGTGGAGACCCAGTACTTC. The rearrangement joins TRBV7-2 to TRBJ2-5, with D hard to call. The CDR3 is 14 amino acids. The V gene's germline CDR1 is SGHTA and CDR2 FQGNSA. The V and J ends lost 0 bases and 5 bases respectively, with 10 bases between them. Drawing the rest from reference TRBV7-2 and TRBJ2-5, the complete variable domain is GAGVSQSPSNKVTEKGKDVELRCDPISGHTALYWYRQSLGQGLEFLIYFQGNSAPDKSGLPSDRFSAERTGGSVSTLTIQRTQQEDSAVYLCASSLAGRVETQYFGPGTRLLVL.

This clonotype was seen more than once but under ten times. V usage is TRBV2 and J usage is TRBJ2-7; D gene unclear. Trimming removed 7 bases from V and 7 bases from J, with 20 bases in between. CDR1 and CDR2 (germline): SNHLY, FYNNEI. The CDR3 covers 14 residues. The CDR3 loop is CASTLPRAGGEQYF. As DNA, the CDR3 is TGTGCCAGCACCCTCCCTAGGGCTGGTGGGGAGCAGTACTTC.

This clonotype appeared a few times. The genes are TRBV7-9 and TRBJ1-3; 7 nucleotides align to TRBD1. With 1 base clipped from V and 2 bases from J, the junction kept 2 bases outside the gene matches. Looked up from germline, CDR1 is SEHNR and CDR2 is FQNEAQ (reference sequence). The CDR3 is 15 residues long. CDR3 nucleotides: TGTGCCAGCAGCTTAGACAGGGGAGCTGGAAACACCATATATTTT. Protein sequence: CASSLDRGAGNTIYF.

This chain connects TRBV19 to TRBJ1-5; D gene unclear. The CDR3 spans 15 residues. Germline-derived CDR1 and CDR2 are LNHDA and SQIVND (reference sequence). V was trimmed by 3 bases and J by 4 bases, leaving 13 bases between them. The CDR3, as DNA: TGTGCCAGTAGTATTCGCCAGGCCTTTAATCAGCCCCAGCATTTT. This sequence encodes CASSIRQAFNQPQHF.

The V gene is TRBV4-1, the J gene TRBJ2-5, with 7 bases that match TRBD1. Losses at the gene ends were 5 bases for V and 0 bases for J; bases not matched to a gene: 3. Germline lookup yields CDR1 MGHRA and CDR2 YSYEKL. The CDR3 extends over 14 amino acids. The CDR3 region has the DNA TGCGCCAGCAGCGAGGACAGGTACCAAGAGACCCAGTACTTC. Translating it yields CASSEDRYQETQYF.

This clonotype was recorded once. This rearrangement joins TRBV24-1 to TRBJ2-5; D not resolved. V was shortened by 0 bases and J by 3 bases, with 13 bases between the two germline ends. This CDR3 spans 16 amino acids. Germline CDR1 KGHDR, CDR2 SFDVKD. The CDR3 sequence: CATSDLPREEKETQYF. The CDR3 DNA follows: TGTGCCACCAGTGATTTGCCCCGAGAGGAGAAAGAGACCCAGTACTTC.

This clonotype was counted between two and nine times. This chain connects TRBV5-5 to TRBJ2-5, with D tentatively TRBD1 or TRBD2 (5 bases each). CDR1 is SGHKS and CDR2 is YYEKEE in the germline V gene (reference sequence). Deletions cut 6 bases from V and 7 bases from J, with 10 bases between. CDR3 length: 11 residues. DNA of the CDR3: TGTGCCAGCACCCTGAGGGGGACCCAGTACTTC. Protein: CASTLRGTQYF.

This clonotype is a singleton in its sample. The chain uses TRBV2 and TRBJ1-2; 7 positions match TRBD1. V gave up 8 bases and J gave up 2 bases; unmatched junction bases: 5. The CDR3 is 13 residues long. CDR1 and CDR2 (germline): SNHLY, FYNNEI. CDR3 amino acids: CASGLQGNYGYTF. The CDR3 bases are TGTGCCAGCGGTCTACAGGGGAACTATGGCTACACCTTC.

The chain employs TRBV7-8 and TRBJ2-3; 7 bases are shared with TRBD1. Germline CDR1 and CDR2: SGHVS and FQNEAQ. The V and J ends lost 1 base and 2 bases, in that order; junction bases with no gene match: 6. This CDR3 region has 16 residues. Here the CDR3 DNA reads TGTGCCAGCAGCTTAGTGGCAGGGGGTTACACAGATACGCAGTATTTT. Protein: CASSLVAGGYTDTQYF.

This clonotype showed up just a few times. The CDR3 DNA sequence: TGCGCCAGCAGCCAAGACCCGCTTAGGGGGTCCAGGGGTGAAGCTTTCTTT. This sequence encodes CASSQDPLRGSRGEAFF. V usage is TRBV4-1 and J usage is TRBJ1-1, with D perhaps TRBD1 (6 bases). Germline CDR1 MGHRA, CDR2 YSYEKL. CDR3 length equals 17 residues. Trimming took 0 bases from V and 7 from J, leaving 21 bases between them.

The chain uses TRBV7-6 and TRBJ2-7, with D possibly TRBD1 on 6 matching bases. CDR3 length: 15 amino acids. Trimming cost V 1 base and J 3 bases, with 13 bases left between them. Germline assignment: CDR1 SGHVS and CDR2 FNYEAQ. The CDR3 region is CASSLESGHLYEQYF. The CDR3 DNA reads as TGTGCCAGCAGCTTAGAATCGGGACACCTCTACGAGCAGTACTTC.

This clonotype was counted only a few times. The chain combines TRBV4-1 with TRBJ2-3; tentatively, D is TRBD1 (7 bases). Trimming removed 4 bases at V and 5 bases at J, with 19 bases between. CDR1 is MGHRA and CDR2 is YSYEKL in the germline V gene. The CDR3 length is 16 residues. CDR3 in DNA: TGCGCCAGCAGCCCTCCCCCGGAGGGGGCGGTAGATACGCAGTATTTT. It translates to CASSPPPEGAVDTQYF.

A few counts support this clonotype. The rearrangement uses TRBV7-9 and TRBJ2-2; D is perhaps TRBD1 (6 bases). V was shortened by 1 base and J by 4 bases, with 10 bases between the two germline ends. The CDR3 is 15 amino acids. CDR1 and CDR2 (germline): SEHNR, FQNEAQ (reference sequence). CDR3 loop: CASSLGQVATGELFF. As DNA, the CDR3 is TGTGCCAGCAGCTTAGGACAGGTAGCCACCGGGGAGCTGTTTTTT.

The gene calls are TRBV19 and TRBJ1-5; TRBD1 aligns across 8 bases. The CDR3 is 14 amino acids. The V and J ends lost 9 bases and 4 bases, in that order; junction bases with no gene match: 8. Germline assignment: CDR1 LNHDA and CDR2 SQIVND (reference sequence). In DNA, the CDR3 is TGTGCCAGCAGGGACAGGAATGGAAATCAGCCCCAGCATTTT. Amino acids: CASRDRNGNQPQHF.

The CDR3 region has the DNA TGTGCCAGCAGCGTTCAGGGACGGTATAATTCACCCCTCCACTTT. Residues: CASSVQGRYNSPLHF. The chain links TRBV27 to TRBJ1-6, with D possibly matching TRBD1 (5 bases). Trimming cost V 6 bases and J 4 bases, with 13 bases left between them. Germline V lookup: CDR1 MNHEY, CDR2 SMNVEV (reference sequence). This CDR3 is built from 15 residues.

The CDR3 here is CASSLTTHRKIQRNYGYTF. In nucleotides, the CDR3 is TGTGCCAGCAGCTTAACTACGCACAGGAAAATACAGAGGAACTATGGCTACACCTTC. V and J are TRBV28 and TRBJ1-2, with a possible D match to TRBD1 (5 bases). The CDR3 is made up of 19 amino acids. CDR1 is MDHEN and CDR2 is SYDVKM in the germline V gene. The germline V and J ends were trimmed by 6 bases and 2 bases, with 28 bases remaining between them.

The chain combines TRBV11-2 with TRBJ2-7, with 9 nucleotides matching TRBD1. CDR1 and CDR2 from the germline V gene are SGHAT and FQNNGV. The V and J ends lost 10 bases and 3 bases, in that order; junction bases with no gene match: 7. The CDR3 is 13 amino acids. This CDR3 reads CATGTGTYYEQYF. The CDR3 DNA follows: TGTGCCACCGGGACAGGGACCTACTACGAGCAGTACTTC.

The chain is built from TRBV27 and TRBJ2-7; 9 bases are shared with TRBD1. V lost 4 bases to trimming and J lost 5 bases; unmatched junction nucleotides: 3. The CDR3 totals 13 residues. Germline V gives CDR1 MNHEY, CDR2 SMNVEV (reference sequence). The CDR3 DNA reads as TGTGCCAGCAGTTGGACAGGGGACGACGAGCAGTACTTC. Translated, it gives CASSWTGDDEQYF.

To note about this clonotype: The conserved final phenylalanine or tryptophan is absent from the CDR3, which likely points to a read error. V gene TRBV19 combines with J gene TRBJ2-1; D call uncertain. Germline V CDR1 and CDR2: LNHDA, SQIVND (reference sequence). The CDR3 loop spans 12 amino acids. V dropped 8 bases and J dropped 5 bases, with 10 bases sitting between them. CDR3 region: CASDDWNNEQFL. The CDR3 DNA is TGTGCCAGTGATGACTGGAACAATGAGCAGTTCTTA.